These 26 T cell receptor beta chains were sequenced from one sample in a study of cytomegalovirus exposure and HLA in healthy donors. The PCR ran on 60 Vbeta and 13 Jbeta primers. Here immunoSEQ multiplex PCR was the method, and the copy in TCRdb shows in-frame clones only, minus some. Of around 75,000 clones listed, about four fifths were seen once; the top ten hold around 3%. Source material: PBMCs. The source of these receptors is a man between 40 and 49 years old in good health and CMV-seronegative.

The chain carries TRBV7-9 and TRBJ2-7; no reliable D call. V was clipped by 6 bases and J by 2 bases, with 8 bases between them. The germline V gene encodes CDR1 SEHNR and CDR2 FQNEAQ (reference sequence). The CDR3 is 12 amino acids. CDR3 sequence reads: CASRPQTYEQYF. In DNA, the CDR3 is TGTGCCAGCAGGCCCCAGACCTACGAGCAGTACTTC.

This chain uses TRBV29-1 with TRBJ2-7; tentative D call: TRBD1 (5 bases). The CDR3 sequence is 13 residues long. Trimming removed 8 bases from V and 1 base from J, with 15 bases in between. Germline V gives CDR1 SQVTM, CDR2 ANQGSEA. The CDR3: CSSKSTGSYEQYF. In DNA, the CDR3 is TGCAGCTCCAAAAGTACAGGTTCCTACGAGCAGTACTTC.

This chain links TRBV5-1 with TRBJ1-1; maybe TRBD1 (6 bases). Germline lookup yields CDR1 SGHRS and CDR2 YFSETQ. Trimming left V 5 bases short and J 6 bases short, with 14 bases between. The CDR3 length is 13 residues. The CDR3 reads CASRSISGAEAFF. The CDR3 bases are TGCGCCAGCAGATCGATTTCAGGGGCTGAAGCTTTCTTT.

The genes are TRBV2 and TRBJ2-2, with D possibly TRBD1 on 6 matching bases. Germline values: CDR1 SNHLY, CDR2 FYNNEI. CDR3 length equals 13 residues. Trimming left V 8 bases short and J 4 bases short, with 11 bases between. The CDR3 sequence: CASRRGGTGELFF. Written as DNA, the CDR3 is TGTGCCAGCCGTAGAGGGGGCACCGGGGAGCTGTTTTTT.

The count of this clone is one. This chain connects TRBV15 to TRBJ2-1; tentatively, D is TRBD1 (6 bases). V lost 4 bases to trimming and J lost 4 bases, with 17 bases between them. This CDR3 is built from 16 residues. Germline values: CDR1 LNHNV, CDR2 YYDKDF (reference sequence). DNA for the CDR3: TGTGCCACCAGCACCGTCGGCAGGGGATATTACAATGAGCAGTTCTTC. Translating gives CATSTVGRGYYNEQFF. The whole variable domain, filled in from reference TRBV15 and TRBJ2-1, reads DAMVIQNPRYQVTQFGKPVTLSCSQTLNHNVMYWYQQKSSQAPKLLFHYYDKDFNNEADTPDNFQSRRPNTSFCFLDIRSPGLGDTAMYLCATSTVGRGYYNEQFFGPGTRLTVL.

Note on this clone: At one boundary the junction diverges from the germline segment, which might be a read error. This rearrangement joins TRBV7-2 to TRBJ2-3; 11 nucleotides match TRBD2. CDR1 SGHTA and CDR2 FQGNSA come from the germline V gene. The CDR3 spans 15 residues. In DNA form, the CDR3 reads TGTGCCGGCAGCTTGGGACTAGCGGTCACAGATACGCAGTATTTT. Amino acid sequence: CAGSLGLAVTDTQYF.

J is TRBJ1-5 and V is TRBV4-2; D is perhaps TRBD1 (5 bases). There are 17 residues in the CDR3. With 0 bases removed from V and 5 bases from J, the gap between germline ends came to 17 bases. Germline CDR1 is LGHNA and CDR2 is YNFKEQ. For the CDR3, the DNA is TGTGCCAGCAGCCAAGATCACGGGGGGTCCGGCTATCAGCCCCAGCATTTT. The encoded protein is CASSQDHGGSGYQPQHF.

The genes are TRBV10-3 and TRBJ1-1, with a weak D call TRBD1 (6 bases). The germline V gene encodes CDR1 ENHRY and CDR2 SYGVKD. CDR3 length: 13 amino acids. Trimming cost V 6 bases and J 0 bases, with 8 bases left between them. CDR3 sequence (DNA): TGTGCCATCAGGGCAGGGGTGAACACTGAAGCTTTCTTT. The encoded protein is CAIRAGVNTEAFF.

This clone was seen a single time. The J gene is TRBJ1-4, the V gene TRBV10-1, with D perhaps TRBD1 (5 bases). The CDR3 is 16 amino acids. The V end lost 0 bases, the J end lost 7 bases, and 15 bases lay between the germline ends. Germline V CDR1 and CDR2: WNHNN, SYGVQD (reference sequence). The CDR3 nucleotides read TGCGCCAGCAGTGAGTCGCGGGGGGTTGGAAGTGAAAAACTGTTTTTT. Its translation is CASSESRGVGSEKLFF.

J is TRBJ1-2 and V is TRBV27; tentatively, D is TRBD1 (5 bases). Trimming cost V 0 bases and J 6 bases, with 11 bases left between them. CDR1 is MNHEY, CDR2 SMNVEV, per germline (reference sequence). The CDR3 covers 14 residues. The CDR3 reads CASSLSGVLDGYTF. DNA of the CDR3: TGTGCCAGCAGTTTATCAGGGGTTTTGGATGGCTACACCTTC.

The chain recombines TRBV13 with TRBJ1-1; D perhaps matches TRBD1 (6 bases). The CDR3 length is 13 residues. CDR1 and CDR2 (germline): PRHDT, FYEKMQ (reference sequence). Trimming cost V 7 bases and J 7 bases, with 16 bases left between them. The DNA of the CDR3 is TGTGCCAGCAACGGGGCAGGGGAAAATGAAGCTTTCTTT. Translating gives CASNGAGENEAFF. Based on the CDR3 plus reference TRBV13 and TRBJ1-1, the full variable domain is AAGVIQSPRHLIKEKRETATLKCYPIPRHDTVYWYQQGPGQDPQFLISFYEKMQSDKGSIPDRFSAQQFSDYHSELNMSSLELGDSALYFCASNGAGENEAFFGQGTRLTVV.

This clone appeared a single time. The identical CDR3 is also encoded by other nucleotide sequences in the sample. The V gene is TRBV6-5, the J gene TRBJ1-1, with 7 bases that match TRBD1. The CDR3 contains 14 residues. The junction had 2 bases not matched to a gene; V was cut back by 2 bases and J by 2 bases. Germline CDR1 and CDR2: MNHEY and SVGAGI. The CDR3 here is CASSYGTVNTEAFF. The CDR3 DNA follows: TGTGCCAGCAGTTACGGGACAGTTAACACTGAAGCTTTCTTT.

The gene calls are TRBV29-1 and TRBJ1-5; TRBD1 is a possible D gene (6 bases). The CDR3 sequence is 14 residues long. V was clipped by 5 bases and J by 5 bases, with 16 bases between them. CDR1 and CDR2 from the germline V gene are SQVTM and ANQGSEA. CDR3 sequence (DNA): TGCAGCGTTACCCTGGCAGGGGTGCATCAGCCCCAGCATTTT. Amino acids: CSVTLAGVHQPQHF.

V and J are TRBV7-2 and TRBJ1-2, with 9 bases lining up with TRBD1. Germline-derived CDR1 and CDR2 are SGHTA and FQGNSA. The ends lost 3 bases at V and 4 bases at J; junction bases unmatched: 3. The CDR3 consists of 14 residues. The CDR3 here is CASSFKQGAYGYTF. CDR3 DNA sequence: TGTGCCAGCAGCTTTAAACAGGGGGCCTATGGCTACACCTTC.

V and J are TRBV9 and TRBJ2-2; 7 bases match TRBD1. The length of the CDR3 is 14 residues. V lost 9 bases, J lost 3 bases, and 8 bases stayed unmatched. CDR1 is SGDLS, CDR2 YYNGEE, per germline. The CDR3 loop reads CATGAGGYTGELFF. DNA of the CDR3: TGTGCCACCGGCGCAGGGGGTTACACCGGGGAGCTGTTTTTT.

The chain couples TRBV9 to TRBJ2-7, with unresolved D. V shed 4 bases and J shed 0 bases, with 14 bases lying between them. This CDR3 comprises 15 residues. The germline CDR1 and CDR2 sequences are SGDLS and YYNGEE. CDR3 sequence (DNA): TGTGCCAGCAGCACCCACGACAAATACTCCTACGAGCAGTACTTC. Translation: CASSTHDKYSYEQYF.

This rearrangement joins TRBV5-1 to TRBJ2-3, with D hard to call. CDR1 SGHRS and CDR2 YFSETQ come from the germline V gene. This CDR3 has 15 amino acids. The V end lost 2 bases, the J end lost 0 bases, and 10 bases lay between the germline ends. The CDR3 nucleotides read TGCGCCAGCAGCTTTTCGCCTACTAGCACAGATACGCAGTATTTT. Its protein is CASSFSPTSTDTQYF.

The chain employs TRBV30 and TRBJ1-5; tentative D call: TRBD1 (6 bases). CDR1 is GTSNPN, CDR2 SVGIG, per germline (reference sequence). This CDR3 comprises 13 residues. With 0 bases removed from V and 11 bases from J, the gap between germline ends came to 14 bases. CDR3 residues: CAWSVEGRGAQHF. The CDR3 bases are TGTGCCTGGAGTGTAGAGGGCAGGGGAGCCCAGCATTTT.

This chain uses TRBV7-3 with TRBJ2-1; no clear D gene. CDR1 is SGHTA, CDR2 FQGTGA, per germline. The length of the CDR3 is 15 residues. Trimming left V 5 bases short and J 0 bases short, with 11 bases between. The CDR3 sequence: CASSQDSGSYNEQFF. As DNA, the CDR3 is TGTGCCAGCAGCCAAGATTCAGGCTCCTACAATGAGCAGTTCTTC.

The chain recombines TRBV9 with TRBJ1-2, with 9 nucleotides matching TRBD1. This CDR3 spans 16 amino acids. CDR1 SGDLS and CDR2 YYNGEE come from the germline V gene. V was pared by 2 bases and J by 8 bases, with 13 bases of the junction left unmatched. CDR3 coding DNA: TGTGCCAGCAGCGTGAACCCTCTACAGGGGGCGGAAGGCTACACCTTC. Translation: CASSVNPLQGAEGYTF.

V is TRBV5-4 and J is TRBJ1-5, with D perhaps TRBD1 (6 bases). The CDR3 has 16 amino acids. Germline-derived CDR1 and CDR2 are SGHNT and YYREEE (reference sequence). Deletions cut 4 bases from V and 2 bases from J, with 16 bases between. The CDR3 region is CASSADGQFGNQPQHF. CDR3 DNA: TGTGCCAGCAGCGCTGACGGACAGTTCGGCAATCAGCCCCAGCATTTT.

The chain recombines TRBV18 with TRBJ2-7, with D perhaps TRBD2 (5 bases). The V and J ends lost 2 bases and 0 bases respectively, with 8 bases between them. This CDR3 has 14 amino acids. Per germline, CDR1 KGHSH and CDR2 LQKENI. The CDR3 sequence is CASSPGRDSYEQYF. Here the CDR3 DNA reads TGTGCCAGCTCACCAGGACGGGACTCCTACGAGCAGTACTTC.

V is TRBV5-4 and J is TRBJ2-7; 9 nucleotides align to TRBD2. The CDR3 runs 14 residues. Losses at the gene ends were 1 base for V and 3 bases for J; bases not matched to a gene: 2. Germline V gene data show CDR1 as SGHNT and CDR2 as YYREEE (reference sequence). The CDR3 loop reads CASSLSSGDYEQYF. The CDR3 DNA reads as TGTGCCAGCAGCTTGTCTAGCGGGGACTACGAGCAGTACTTC.

The V call is TRBV30, the J call TRBJ1-2; no definite D call. The V end lost 4 bases, the J end lost 5 bases, and 17 bases lay between the germline ends. Germline-derived CDR1 and CDR2 are GTSNPN and SVGIG (reference sequence). The CDR3 length is 14 residues. The CDR3 loop reads CAWTAPGNFYGYTF. Here the CDR3 DNA reads TGTGCCTGGACCGCACCGGGGAACTTTTATGGCTACACCTTC. Based on the CDR3 plus reference TRBV30 and TRBJ1-2, the full variable domain is SQTIHQWPATLVQPVGSPLSLECTVEGTSNPNLYWYRQAAGRGLQLLFYSVGIGQISSEVPQNLSASRPQDRQFILSSKKLLLSDSGFYLCAWTAPGNFYGYTFGSGTRLTVV.

As DNA, the CDR3 is TGTGCCAGCAGCTTGGGACAGCTAATCTCCTACGAGCAGTACTTC. It yields the protein CASSLGQLISYEQYF. The chain recombines TRBV7-9 with TRBJ2-7; 7 bases line up with TRBD1. CDR1 SEHNR and CDR2 FQNEAQ come from the germline V gene (reference sequence). The CDR3 spans 15 residues. J gave up 0 bases and V 3 bases, and 5 bases lay outside the gene matches.

The chain combines TRBV6-5 with TRBJ1-2; 10 bases are shared with TRBD1. CDR1 MNHEY and CDR2 SVGAGI come from the germline V gene. The J segment lost 1 base and the V segment lost 2 bases, leaving 4 bases of the junction unmatched. CDR3 length: 16 residues. The CDR3 region is CASSYVRTGGNYGYTF. The CDR3 coding sequence is TGTGCCAGCAGTTACGTACGGACAGGGGGTAACTATGGCTACACCTTC.